This T cell receptor (beta chain) was sequenced for a study of monozygotic twins with cystic fibrosis. Study observations and caveats: Unrelated CF individuals shared fewer identical clonotypes than monozygotic CF twins. No link emerged between shared CDR3 counts and age, concordance or severity.

The method was immunoSEQ multiplex PCR; TCRdb's version includes in-frame clones alone and lacks a portion of them. Counted here are about 22,000 clones, 87% occurring once; the ten biggest clones make up under 1.5%. This clone was seen more than once but under ten times. The antigen is undetermined. The CDR3 has 15 amino acids. CDR1 and CDR2 from the germline V gene are MNHEY and SMNVEV (reference sequence). Trimming pared 8 bases from V and 3 bases from J, leaving 17 bases between. This chain joins TRBV27 and TRBJ1-3; maybe TRBD1 (5 bases). The source of this sequence is a woman aged 30 to 39 with cystic fibrosis. The sequencing input was blood. The CDR3, as DNA: TGTGCCAGCGGGCCGGGGGGAACTTTTGGAAACACCATATATTTT. It yields the protein CASGPGGTFGNTIYF.